A single sample gave rise to the 26 T cell receptor beta chains below, sequenced in a study of spatial heterogeneity in lung cancer. TCRdb re-derived calls from the 5' RACE reads in MiXCR, one entry per CDR3 protein. This sample carries some 15,000 distinct CDR3 sequences, around a tenth of them seen once, and the ten largest clones take 25% to 30%. The time point: sample taken at primary tumor resection. Unsorted whole RNA of tumor, nontumor lung or frozen PBMC was sequenced. The sample here was PBMCs, taken at surgery. The origin of the receptors is a male donor with early-stage non-small cell lung cancer.

This clonotype was seen repeatedly, ten times or more. CDR3 amino acids: CASSFASRDQYF. The CDR3 region has the DNA TGTGCCAGCAGTTTCGCCTCCCGCGACCAGTACTTC. J is TRBJ2-5 and V is TRBV12-3 or TRBV12-4; D is undetermined. The V end lost 3 bases, the J end lost 10 bases, and 12 bases lay between the germline ends. The CDR3 covers 12 residues.

This clonotype was seen repeatedly, ten times or more. V usage is TRBV15 and J usage is TRBJ2-7; 8 positions agree with TRBD1. CDR3 length equals 15 residues. The ends lost 5 bases at V and 2 bases at J; junction bases unmatched: 8. Germline CDR1 LNHNV, CDR2 YYDKDF (reference sequence). The CDR3 DNA sequence: TGTGCCACCAGCGGACAGGGCGGGCAGACCTACGAGCAGTACTTC. Translating gives CATSGQGGQTYEQYF.

The table lists this clonotype with many counts. V usage is TRBV6-2 or TRBV6-3 and J usage is TRBJ2-7; 7 bases line up with TRBD1. Trimming removed 6 bases from V and 2 bases from J; junction bases left unmatched: 16. CDR1 and CDR2 from the germline V gene are MNHEY and SVGEGT. This CDR3 region has 17 residues. The DNA of the CDR3 is TGTGCCAGCAGCCGAGGACGGGGACAGCGTTCTACCTACGAGCAGTACTTC. It encodes CASSRGRGQRSTYEQYF.

This clonotype was seen many times. This chain joins TRBV12-3 or TRBV12-4 and TRBJ1-5, with D uncertain. There are 13 residues in the CDR3. Trimming left V 3 bases short and J 5 bases short, with 8 bases between. CDR3 in DNA: TGTGCCAGCAGTTTCGGGTGGGATCAGCCCCAGCATTTT. It codes for CASSFGWDQPQHF.

This clonotype has a count of ten or more. The chain carries TRBV20-1 and TRBJ2-3; 11 bases line up with TRBD2. This CDR3 has 16 residues. The germline gives CDR1 DFQATT, CDR2 SNEGSKA (reference sequence). The junction had 6 bases not matched to a gene; V was cut back by 3 bases and J by 1 base. The CDR3: CSASVAGGPGTDTQYF. The CDR3 region has the DNA TGCAGTGCTAGTGTAGCGGGAGGGCCAGGCACAGATACGCAGTATTTT.

This clonotype is deemed medium-sized. V usage is TRBV3-1 and J usage is TRBJ2-7; 13 bases fit TRBD2. This CDR3 region has 17 residues. J lost 6 bases, V lost 1 base, and 9 bases had no gene match. Germline CDR1 is LGHDT and CDR2 is YNNKEL (reference sequence). The chain's CDR3 is CASSQGFRTSGSSEQYF. As DNA, the CDR3 is TGTGCCAGCAGCCAAGGGTTTAGGACTAGCGGGAGTAGCGAGCAGTACTTC.

Many counts were recorded for this clonotype. The chain combines TRBV19 with TRBJ1-4; 8 nucleotides match TRBD1. With V trimmed by 4 bases and J by 5 bases, 3 bases remained unmatched. CDR1 and CDR2 from the germline V gene are LNHDA and SQIVND (reference sequence). This CDR3 has 14 amino acids. CDR3 region: CASSTRTGNEKLFF. CDR3 bases: TGTGCCAGTAGTACCCGGACAGGGAATGAAAAACTGTTTTTT.

This clonotype was seen a few times. The CDR3 sequence is CASSSWLLAGNNEQFF. DNA for the CDR3: TGTGCCAGCAGCTCGTGGTTACTAGCGGGGAACAATGAGCAGTTCTTC. The V call is TRBV5-6, the J call TRBJ2-1; 10 bases are a match to TRBD2. CDR3 length: 16 residues. V trimming: 3 bases; J trimming: 5 bases; junction bases outside the gene matches: 8. Germline assignment: CDR1 SGHDT and CDR2 YYEEEE. The full variable domain, in which reference TRBV5-6 and TRBJ2-1 provide the parts outside the CDR3, is DAGVTQSPTHLIKTRGQQVTLRCSPKSGHDTVSWYQQALGQGPQFIFQYYEEEERQRGNFPDRFSGHQFPNYSSELNVNALLLGDSALYLCASSSWLLAGNNEQFFGPGTRLTVL.

For this clonotype: At one end the junction does not follow the germline gene, possibly because of a read error. In nucleotides, the CDR3 is TGTGCCAGCAGCAGTAGCGGTAGCACAGTTACGCAGTATTTT. Protein: CASSSSGSTVTQYF. V and J are TRBV5-4 and TRBJ2-3; D perhaps matches TRBD2 (6 bases). The CDR3 covers 14 residues. CDR1 is SGHNT, CDR2 YYREEE, per germline (reference sequence).

This clonotype was seen repeatedly, ten times or more. The gene calls are TRBV6-2 or TRBV6-3 and TRBJ1-5, with D tentatively TRBD1 (6 bases). V was clipped by 4 bases and J by 3 bases, with 19 bases between them. Germline-derived CDR1 and CDR2 are MNHEY and SVGEGT. The CDR3 extends over 17 amino acids. As DNA, the CDR3 is TGTGCCAGCAGTTTCTCTTCGACAGGAGGAAACAATCAGCCCCAGCATTTT. It encodes CASSFSSTGGNNQPQHF.

This clonotype showed up just a few times. This chain joins TRBV7-2 and TRBJ2-5, with D uncertain. The CDR3 loop spans 14 amino acids. Germline CDR1 is SGHTA and CDR2 is FQGNSA. With 5 bases removed from V and 7 bases from J, the gap between germline ends came to 17 bases. The chain's CDR3 is CASSLGGSVATQYF. DNA of the CDR3: TGTGCCAGCAGCCTGGGCGGCAGCGTTGCGACCCAGTACTTC.

This clonotype was seen more than once but under ten times. The chain combines TRBV20-1 with TRBJ2-2; TRBD2 matches 7 bases. V lost 1 base to trimming and J lost 7 bases; unmatched junction nucleotides: 3. Germline CDR1 DFQATT, CDR2 SNEGSKA (reference sequence). The CDR3 loop spans 13 amino acids. The CDR3: CSARVGLVGELFF. The CDR3 DNA is TGCAGTGCTAGAGTCGGACTAGTCGGGGAGCTGTTTTTT.

Relative to its sample, this clonotype is medium-sized. This chain uses TRBV11-2 with TRBJ1-1, with TRBD1 as a possible D gene (6 bases). Trimming cost V 1 base and J 11 bases, with 17 bases left between them. CDR1 SGHAT and CDR2 FQNNGV come from the germline V gene. The CDR3 is 14 amino acids. Written as DNA, the CDR3 is TGTGCCAGCAGCTTAGTGGGGACAACATCATGGGCTTTCTTT. This codes for CASSLVGTTSWAFF.

This chain joins TRBV2 and TRBJ1-1; TRBD1 aligns across 7 bases. J gave up 10 bases and V 7 bases, and 9 bases lay outside the gene matches. This CDR3 contains 12 residues. Germline loops: CDR1 SNHLY, CDR2 FYNNEI. CDR3 nucleotide sequence: TGTGCCAGCATCCGAGGGGGCTCAGGAGCTTTCTTT. Translation gives CASIRGGSGAFF.

The table lists this clonotype with a few counts. The V gene is TRBV29-1, the J gene TRBJ2-7; D remains unclear. The CDR3 totals 14 residues. V was shortened by 4 bases and J by 5 bases, with 18 bases between the two germline ends. The germline gives CDR1 SQVTM, CDR2 ANQGSEA. CDR3 sequence reads: CSVVGVRTDNEQYF. In DNA form, the CDR3 reads TGCAGCGTTGTAGGTGTCAGGACCGACAACGAGCAGTACTTC.

This clonotype has ten or more counts. The chain combines TRBV30 with TRBJ1-1; 9 bases match TRBD1. Germline CDR1 GTSNPN, CDR2 SVGIG (reference sequence). After removal of 0 bases from V and 6 bases from J, the junction contained 2 bases not matched to a gene. The CDR3 sequence is 13 residues long. The CDR3 region is CAWSVQGASEAFF. The CDR3 DNA reads as TGTGCCTGGAGTGTACAGGGGGCGTCTGAAGCTTTCTTT.

This clonotype has ten or more counts. The chain is built from TRBV7-2 and TRBJ1-3; D is possibly TRBD1 (5 bases). This CDR3 contains 13 residues. Germline loops: CDR1 SGHTA, CDR2 FQGNSA. The V end was cut by 4 bases, the J end by 9 bases, with 13 bases between. CDR3: CASSSGRGRTIYF. The DNA for the CDR3 is TGTGCCAGCAGCTCAGGAAGGGGACGCACCATATATTTT.

This clonotype was seen ten or more times. The chain links TRBV29-1 to TRBJ2-7; D may match TRBD1 or TRBD2 (5 bases each). This CDR3 comprises 11 residues. The germline V and J ends were trimmed by 6 bases and 4 bases, with 10 bases remaining between them. The germline CDR1 and CDR2 sequences are SQVTM and ANQGSEA. The CDR3 spells CSVREGYEQYF. The CDR3 DNA follows: TGCAGCGTCCGTGAGGGGTACGAGCAGTACTTC.

This rearrangement joins TRBV3-1 to TRBJ1-1; a possible D gene is TRBD1 (6 bases). The CDR3 consists of 17 residues. V lost 6 bases, J lost 0 bases, and 20 bases lay in between. Germline assignment: CDR1 LGHDT and CDR2 YNNKEL (reference sequence). CDR3 loop: CASRRTTGFSLNTEAFF. CDR3 nucleotide sequence: TGTGCCAGCAGACGCACCACAGGGTTTTCATTGAACACTGAAGCTTTCTTT.

This clonotype occurred many times. An end of the junction differs from the germline gene, which may be a read error. This chain links TRBV2 with TRBJ2-2; 10 bases fit TRBD2. The length of the CDR3 is 15 residues. From germline, CDR1 is SNHLY and CDR2 FYNNEI. The CDR3 loop reads CDSRTLAGDTGELFF. The CDR3 nucleotides are TGTGACAGCAGAACGCTAGCGGGAGACACCGGGGAGCTGTTTTTT.

Sample share makes this clonotype medium-sized (0.01 to 0.1%). This chain connects TRBV6-1 to TRBJ1-6, with D perhaps TRBD1 (5 bases). Trimming pared 6 bases from V and 7 bases from J, leaving 16 bases between. The CDR3 length is 15 residues. Looked up from germline, CDR1 is MNHNS and CDR2 is SASEGT. The CDR3 loop reads CASRKAGRGNSPLHF. The DNA for the CDR3 is TGTGCCAGCAGGAAAGCAGGGAGAGGGAATTCACCCCTCCACTTT.

This clonotype was detected many times. The chain couples TRBV7-9 to TRBJ2-4; D is perhaps TRBD2 (6 bases). V lost 3 bases, J lost 4 bases, and 25 bases lay in between. Germline V gene sequence: CDR1 SEHNR, CDR2 FQNEAQ (reference sequence). CDR3 length equals 19 residues. DNA of the CDR3: TGTGCCAGCAGCTTGGGAGGCTCCAGCGGACCGAAAGGGAAAAACATTCAGTACTTC. This codes for CASSLGGSSGPKGKNIQYF.

This clonotype appeared many times. The rearrangement uses TRBV27 and TRBJ2-7; D call uncertain. V was cut by 4 bases and J by 0 bases, with 7 bases left in between. This CDR3 spans 13 amino acids. The germline gives CDR1 MNHEY, CDR2 SMNVEV (reference sequence). The CDR3 here is CASSYRSSYEQYF. The CDR3 coding sequence is TGTGCCAGCAGTTACCGTAGCTCCTACGAGCAGTACTTC.

The genes are TRBV27 and TRBJ1-2; D ambiguous. Per the germline V gene, CDR1 is MNHEY and CDR2 is SMNVEV (reference sequence). V was cut by 0 bases and J by 7 bases, with 15 bases left in between. This CDR3 spans 15 amino acids. As DNA, the CDR3 is TGTGCCAGCAGTTTATCAGCGGGTGAACTCTCTGGCTACACCTTC. Translating gives CASSLSAGELSGYTF.

This clonotype occurred many times. The V call is TRBV20-1, the J call TRBJ2-1, with a tentative D call TRBD2 (6 bases). This CDR3 is 15 amino acids long. CDR1 and CDR2 (germline): DFQATT, SNEGSKA (reference sequence). V was clipped by 5 bases and J by 3 bases, with 17 bases between them. The CDR3 bases are TGCAGTGCTGATGAACGGGAGTACGGCTACAATGAGCAGTTCTTC. Translated, it gives CSADEREYGYNEQFF.

This clonotype turned up a few times. The chain carries TRBV11-3 and TRBJ2-2; D might be TRBD2 (6 bases). V was cut by 1 base and J by 2 bases, with 11 bases left in between. CDR3 length: 16 amino acids. Germline CDR1 is SGHNT and CDR2 is YENEEA. CDR3 coding DNA: TGTGCCAGCAGCTTAGGTCCGGGACTTAACACCGGGGAGCTGTTTTTT. Amino acids: CASSLGPGLNTGELFF.